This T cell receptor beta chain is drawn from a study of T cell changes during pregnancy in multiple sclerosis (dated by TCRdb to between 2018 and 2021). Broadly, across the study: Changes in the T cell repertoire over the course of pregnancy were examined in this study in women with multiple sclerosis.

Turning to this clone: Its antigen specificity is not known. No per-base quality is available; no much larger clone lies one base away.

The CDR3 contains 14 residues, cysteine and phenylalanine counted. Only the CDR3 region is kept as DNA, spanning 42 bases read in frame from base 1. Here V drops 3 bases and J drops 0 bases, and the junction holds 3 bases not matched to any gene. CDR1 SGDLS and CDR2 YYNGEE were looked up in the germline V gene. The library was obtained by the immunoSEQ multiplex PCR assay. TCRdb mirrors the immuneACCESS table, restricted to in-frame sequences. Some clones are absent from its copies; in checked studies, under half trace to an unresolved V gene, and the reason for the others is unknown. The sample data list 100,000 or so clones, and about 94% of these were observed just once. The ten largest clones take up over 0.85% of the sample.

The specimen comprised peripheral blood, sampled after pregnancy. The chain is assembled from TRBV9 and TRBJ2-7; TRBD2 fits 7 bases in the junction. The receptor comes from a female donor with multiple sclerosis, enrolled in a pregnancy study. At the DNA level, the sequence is TGTGCCAGCAGCGCCCGGGACTACTCCTACGAGCAGTACTTC. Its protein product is CASSARDYSYEQYF.